This T cell receptor beta chain was sequenced in a study of blood T cell repertoires in COVID-19. Across the study: Donors in the United States, Italy and Spain gave samples during acute or convalescent COVID-19. The analysed material was cDNA or gDNA that came from T cells, B-cell-depleted T cells, or PBMCs.

Methods used by the authors: Nucleated cell number was recorded as an estimate derived from reference gene primer amplification. Some clones are missing from TCRdb's copy, which holds only in-frame ones; the method was immunoSEQ multiplex PCR. That table supplies the V and J calls and clone size; D and trimming were determined from the DNA. The data hold about 130,000 clones, with approximately 77% observed a single time. The germline V gene has CDR1 SGHNT and CDR2 YYREEE (reference sequence). The V gene lost 0 bases and the J gene lost 2 bases, with 8 bases spanning the gap. The CDR3 has 15 residues.

Sequenced material: peripheral blood. The genes are TRBV5-4 and TRBJ1-4; perhaps TRBD1 as D (6 bases). The clonotype was recovered from an elderly man with acute or convalescent COVID-19. The CDR3 sequence: CASSLDTGTNEKLFF. The CDR3 DNA reads TGTGCCAGCAGCTTGGATACAGGGACTAATGAAAAACTGTTTTTT.